This TCR beta chain derives from a study of immune heterogeneity within non-small cell lung tumors. Study-wide findings and caveats: Statistically, local T-cell clonality exhibited a moderate yet significant correlation with local tumor mutational burden (R 0.3 to 0.35). High-frequency T-cell receptor beta clonotypes were largely distinct between individual patients. Different tumor locations in one patient shared dominant CDR3 beta clonotypes yet harbored unique high-frequency clones.

Germline V gene data show CDR1 as DFQATT and CDR2 as SNEGSKA (reference sequence). Between the trimmed V and J ends, which lost 8 bases and 0 bases, there was a span of 14 bases. The CDR3 totals 15 residues. The template for each sample was approximately 0.65 ug of genomic DNA, which had been extracted from bulk tumor tissue. Widely spaced biopsies, several per primary tumor, were obtained at surgery. Patients had untreated, newly diagnosed non-small cell lung cancer and underwent curative surgery. Newly diagnosed patients with non-small cell lung cancer who were having surgery with curative intent served as donors. Amplification of the TCR beta CDR3 was achieved through multiplex PCR with 32 V and 13 J primers. TCRdb ran MiXCR on the multiplex PCR reads and lists one entry per CDR3 protein. The repertoire holds 2,500 to 3,500 distinct CDR3 sequences, with 20% to 25% as singletons. This clonotype is categorized as medium-sized. Its cognate antigen is unknown.

The sequenced sample was lung tumor tissue. This sequence was found in a man in his sixties with non-small cell lung cancer. The chain joins TRBV20-1 to TRBJ1-6; unclear D gene. The CDR3 coding sequence is TGCAGTCGGATACCTTTAAGCTCCTATAATTCACCCCTCCACTTT. As protein: CSRIPLSSYNSPLHF.